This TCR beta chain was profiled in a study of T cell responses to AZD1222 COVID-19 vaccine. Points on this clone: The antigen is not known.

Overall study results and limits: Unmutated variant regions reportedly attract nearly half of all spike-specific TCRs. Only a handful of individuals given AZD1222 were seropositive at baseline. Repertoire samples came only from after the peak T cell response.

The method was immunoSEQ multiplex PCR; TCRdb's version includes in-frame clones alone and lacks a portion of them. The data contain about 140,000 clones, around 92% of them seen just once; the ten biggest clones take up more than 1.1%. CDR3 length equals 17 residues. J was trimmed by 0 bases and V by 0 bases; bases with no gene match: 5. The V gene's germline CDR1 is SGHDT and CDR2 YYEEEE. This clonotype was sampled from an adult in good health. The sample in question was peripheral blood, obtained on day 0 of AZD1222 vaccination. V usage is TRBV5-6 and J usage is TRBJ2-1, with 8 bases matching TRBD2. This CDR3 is CASSLAGTRLSYNEQFF. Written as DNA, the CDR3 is TGTGCCAGCAGCTTGGCCGGGACTAGGCTCTCCTACAATGAGCAGTTCTTC.